The T cell receptor (beta chain) described here comes from a study of response to subunit inactivated influenza vaccine. Study-level results: There was a suggestion from the authors that each seasonal influenza vaccination recruits few new T cells.

From the RT-PCR reads, TCRdb called clonotypes with MiXCR, one entry per CDR3 protein. The top ten clones hold about a tenth of a sample with about 780,000 distinct CDR3 sequences, around 20% of them seen once. In the case of this clonotype: The antigen remains unidentified.

Germline V gene lookup returns CDR1 MNHEY and CDR2 SMNVEV (reference sequence). This CDR3 is 14 amino acids long. The trim removed 9 bases at V and 4 bases at J, leaving 11 bases unmatched. The sample in question was PBMCs from blood, obtained about 5 days after vaccination. The V call is TRBV27, the J call TRBJ1-2; 7 bases align to TRBD1. The receptor's source is a man in his fifties or sixties who received an inactivated influenza vaccine. DNA for the CDR3: TGTGCCAGTCGTCGACAGGGAGATATCTATGGCTACACCTTC. Protein sequence: CASRRQGDIYGYTF.